The source of this T cell receptor beta chain is a study of T cell responses to AZD1222 COVID-19 vaccine. Study-wide points: Spike was spanned by vaccine-associated CD4 TCRs, which were dominant at 160-218 and 743-854. Once two AZD1222 doses were given, Spike-specific TCR breadth and depth went up. Every sample of the repertoires postdated the peak T cell response.

The CDR3 runs to 13 residues. The V and J ends lost 11 bases and 5 bases, in that order; junction bases with no gene match: 11. A note on this clone: The antigen is not known.

Some clones are missing from TCRdb's copy, which holds only in-frame ones; the method was immunoSEQ multiplex PCR. The data contain some 190,000 clones, approximately 90% of them singletons. The sequenced sample was peripheral blood, obtained 28 days after the second AZD1222 dose. This chain connects TRBV12-3 or TRBV12-4 to TRBJ1-2; 7 nucleotides align to TRBD1. This clonotype was obtained from an adult who received the AZD1222 COVID-19 vaccine. Written as DNA, the CDR3 is TGTGCCTCCAGGGCAGGGGGTGGGTATGGCTACACCTTC. Residues: CASRAGGGYGYTF.